The 14 T cell receptor beta chains below were found in one sample sequenced in a study of cytotoxic CD8 clonotypes in ibrutinib-treated CLL. The method was immunoSEQ multiplex PCR; TCRdb's version includes in-frame clones alone and lacks a portion of them. The data show 11,000 to 15,000 clones, with around 48% seen just once and under 40% held by the top ten. The sample in question was PBMCs, obtained at an approximately 25-month disease-progression time point, from a patient treated with ibrutinib. Every receptor here comes from a human donor with chronic lymphocytic leukemia.

The rearrangement links TRBV5-1 to TRBJ2-3, with 11 bases lining up with TRBD2. The germline CDR1 and CDR2 sequences are SGHRS and YFSETQ. This CDR3 comprises 15 residues. V was clipped by 0 bases and J by 5 bases; unmatched bases: 2. CDR3 in amino acids: CASSLVLAGGDTQYF. The CDR3 DNA reads TGCGCCAGCAGCTTGGTGCTAGCGGGGGGAGATACGCAGTATTTT. The whole variable domain, filled in from reference TRBV5-1 and TRBJ2-3, reads KAGVTQTPRYLIKTRGQQVTLSCSPISGHRSVSWYQQTPGQGLQFLFEYFSETQRNKGNFPGRFSGRQFSNSRSEMNVSTLELGDSALYLCASSLVLAGGDTQYFGPGTRLTVL.

The rearrangement uses TRBV9 and TRBJ1-4, with D tentatively TRBD1 (5 bases). Germline CDR1 is SGDLS and CDR2 is YYNGEE. The ends were cut back, 3 bases at V and 5 bases at J, with 11 bases in the middle. CDR3 size: 14 residues. CDR3: CASSGLTENEKLFF. DNA for the CDR3: TGTGCCAGCAGCGGATTGACAGAGAATGAAAAACTGTTTTTT.

The J gene is TRBJ1-1, the V gene TRBV7-3, with D hard to call. CDR1 is SGHTA, CDR2 FQGTGA, per germline. Trimming took off 5 bases at V and 2 bases at J, with 15 bases between the two ends. The CDR3 length is 15 residues. CDR3 in amino acids: CASSRTRSDNTEAFF. The CDR3 DNA follows: TGTGCCAGCAGCAGGACCCGAAGCGATAACACTGAAGCTTTCTTT.

The chain couples TRBV5-1 to TRBJ2-2, with 9 positions matching TRBD1. Germline values: CDR1 SGHRS, CDR2 YFSETQ. V shed 4 bases and J 4 bases; nucleotides not matched to a gene: 11. The CDR3 contains 17 residues. The CDR3 here is CASSGDRGLLLTGELFF. CDR3 DNA sequence: TGCGCCAGCAGCGGCGACAGGGGGTTGCTTCTCACCGGGGAGCTGTTTTTT.

This clone was counted a few times. The chain is built from TRBV19 and TRBJ2-7; 9 bases fit TRBD1. V lost 6 bases and J lost 3; bases outside the gene matches: 6. The germline CDR1 and CDR2 sequences are LNHDA and SQIVND (reference sequence). The CDR3 contains 14 residues. The CDR3 DNA follows: TGTGCCAGTAGAAGGGACAGGGATTACTACGAGCAGTACTTC. It yields the protein CASRRDRDYYEQYF.

The chain recombines TRBV7-9 with TRBJ1-1; D is undetermined. V dropped 1 base and J dropped 1 base, with 10 bases sitting between them. Germline loops: CDR1 SEHNR, CDR2 FQNEAQ (reference sequence). The CDR3 sequence is 15 residues long. The CDR3 DNA reads TGTGCCAGCAGCTTAGAGACGGGCGGGAACACTGAAGCTTTCTTT. This sequence encodes CASSLETGGNTEAFF.

This clone was counted between two and nine times. The chain carries TRBV19 and TRBJ2-7; D is unclear. V gave up 8 bases and J gave up 0 bases, with 11 bases separating them. This CDR3 has 13 residues. Looked up from germline, CDR1 is LNHDA and CDR2 is SQIVND (reference sequence). The CDR3: CASGPGSSYEQYF. DNA of the CDR3: TGTGCCAGTGGGCCGGGCAGCTCCTACGAGCAGTACTTC.

This clone is medium-sized (0.01 to 0.1%). The chain combines TRBV27 with TRBJ1-5; no firm D call. CDR3 size: 13 residues. Germline CDR1 and CDR2: MNHEY and SMNVEV (reference sequence). Trimming removed 5 bases at V and 2 bases at J, with 7 bases between. This CDR3 reads CASSRTGNQPQHF. The CDR3, as DNA: TGTGCCAGCAGTCGGACCGGCAATCAGCCCCAGCATTTT.

There are a few counts of this clone. The genes are TRBV4-2 and TRBJ2-1, with D possibly TRBD2 on 5 matching bases. V lost 0 bases and J 7 bases, leaving 13 bases between the germline ends. The length of the CDR3 is 15 residues. The V gene's germline CDR1 is LGHNA and CDR2 YNFKEQ. CDR3 coding DNA: TGTGCCAGCAGCCAAGATGCGACTACGAGGAATGAGCAGTTCTTC. Residues: CASSQDATTRNEQFF.

This clone has more than one count but fewer than ten. This chain uses TRBV7-7 with TRBJ1-1, with 7 nucleotides matching TRBD1. The CDR3 totals 13 residues. The germline CDR1 and CDR2 sequences are SSHAT and FNYEAQ (reference sequence). The junction had 3 bases not matched to a gene; V was cut back by 5 bases and J by 3 bases. CDR3 loop: CASSRDRDTEAFF. In DNA, the CDR3 is TGTGCCAGCAGCCGCGACAGGGACACTGAAGCTTTCTTT.

The chain is built from TRBV5-1 and TRBJ2-2; possible D gene TRBD1, 6 bases. The CDR3 runs to 14 residues. Trimming pared 4 bases from V and 3 bases from J, leaving 10 bases between. CDR1 is SGHRS, CDR2 YFSETQ, per germline. The CDR3 reads CASSEGDHTGELFF. CDR3 DNA: TGCGCCAGCAGCGAGGGGGACCACACCGGGGAGCTGTTTTTT.

This CDR3 reads CASSLDPSGSYNEQFF. DNA for the CDR3: TGTGCCAGCAGCTTAGATCCTAGCGGATCCTACAATGAGCAGTTCTTC. This rearrangement joins TRBV11-2 to TRBJ2-1, with TRBD2 matching over 7 bases. CDR3 length: 16 amino acids. Losses at the gene ends were 0 bases for V and 1 base for J; bases not matched to a gene: 3. The germline V gene encodes CDR1 SGHAT and CDR2 FQNNGV.

This clone showed up just a few times. The rearrangement uses TRBV18 and TRBJ2-7; D not certain. Trimming pared 3 bases from V and 5 bases from J, leaving 20 bases between. Germline CDR1 is KGHSH and CDR2 is LQKENI. CDR3 length: 16 residues. The CDR3 reads CASSPLIRVRSDEQYF. The CDR3 nucleotides are TGTGCCAGCTCACCTTTAATCCGGGTCCGATCTGACGAGCAGTACTTC.

This clone showed up just a few times. This chain uses TRBV13 with TRBJ2-1; D could derive from TRBD1 or TRBD2 (5 bases each). The V end was cut by 5 bases, the J end by 6 bases, with 32 bases between. The CDR3 sequence is 20 residues long. Germline V lookup: CDR1 PRHDT, CDR2 FYEKMQ (reference sequence). The CDR3 is CASSPLRSGAGRYYGNEQFF. The CDR3, as DNA: TGTGCCAGCAGCCCACTTAGGTCCGGGGCAGGGCGCTACTACGGCAATGAGCAGTTCTTC. The whole variable domain, remainder taken from reference TRBV13 and TRBJ2-1, is AAGVIQSPRHLIKEKRETATLKCYPIPRHDTVYWYQQGPGQDPQFLISFYEKMQSDKGSIPDRFSAQQFSDYHSELNMSSLELGDSALYFCASSPLRSGAGRYYGNEQFFGPGTRLTVL.